This entry lists 22 T cell receptor beta chains sequenced from one sample in a study of blood T cell repertoires in COVID-19. Using immunoSEQ multiplex PCR, the repertoire was profiled, and TCRdb retains in-frame clones only, with some absent. The sample has roughly 220,000 clones; 84% are singletons. The material sequenced was peripheral blood. Receptor source: a woman aged 55-70 years who had recovered from COVID-19.

The chain combines TRBV7-6 with TRBJ1-1; D gene ambiguous. Germline lookup yields CDR1 SGHVS and CDR2 FNYEAQ. The V end was cut by 4 bases, the J end by 1 base, with 22 bases between. CDR3 length: 18 residues. CDR3 nucleotide sequence: TGTGCCAGCAGCTCACAATTACCTTTTCGGGGTGAGAACACTGAAGCTTTCTTT. Residues: CASSSQLPFRGENTEAFF.

The chain links TRBV2 to TRBJ2-7; tentatively, D is TRBD2 (6 bases). CDR3 size: 14 residues. The germline gives CDR1 SNHLY, CDR2 FYNNEI. With 3 bases removed from V and 2 bases from J, the gap between germline ends came to 11 bases. In nucleotides, the CDR3 is TGTGCCAGCAGTGAGACTAGGCTTACCTACGAGCAGTACTTC. It codes for CASSETRLTYEQYF.

The V call is TRBV4-1, the J call TRBJ2-2; the match to TRBD2 covers 12 bases. The germline V gene has CDR1 MGHRA and CDR2 YSYEKL. The junction had 10 bases not matched to a gene; V was cut back by 3 bases and J by 8 bases. The CDR3 totals 17 residues. CDR3 in DNA: TGCGCCAGCAGCCAGGGCGGCAGACTAGCGGGGGCGGGGGAGCTGTTTTTT. It codes for CASSQGGRLAGAGELFF.

The V gene is TRBV7-6, the J gene TRBJ1-6, with D tentatively TRBD1 (5 bases). Trimming took off 1 base at V and 0 bases at J, with 7 bases between the two ends. CDR3 length: 16 residues. Germline CDR1 and CDR2: SGHVS and FNYEAQ. The CDR3 DNA sequence: TGTGCCAGCAGCTTAGGACAGAGCTCCTATAATTCACCCCTCCACTTT. The encoded protein is CASSLGQSSYNSPLHF.

The chain is built from TRBV5-4 and TRBJ2-1; TRBD1 aligns across 8 bases. Germline CDR1 and CDR2: SGHNT and YYREEE (reference sequence). Trimming cost V 1 base and J 2 bases; bases outside gene matches: 14. The CDR3 runs 19 residues. CDR3 DNA sequence: TGTGCCAGCAGCTTGCCAGCCGGACAGGGTAGAAGAACCTACAATGAGCAGTTCTTC. Translation gives CASSLPAGQGRRTYNEQFF.

The gene calls are TRBV5-6 and TRBJ1-2, with a possible D match to TRBD1 (5 bases). CDR3 length: 13 residues. V lost 2 bases and J 4 bases, leaving 9 bases between the germline ends. Germline CDR1 and CDR2: SGHDT and YYEEEE. CDR3 in amino acids: CASSLRGGYGYTF. CDR3 DNA: TGTGCCAGCAGCTTAAGGGGCGGCTATGGCTACACCTTC. The full variable domain, in which reference TRBV5-6 and TRBJ1-2 provide the parts outside the CDR3, is DAGVTQSPTHLIKTRGQQVTLRCSPKSGHDTVSWYQQALGQGPQFIFQYYEEEERQRGNFPDRFSGHQFPNYSSELNVNALLLGDSALYLCASSLRGGYGYTFGSGTRLTVV.

The V gene is TRBV10-1, the J gene TRBJ2-2; TRBD1 might be the D (5 bases). CDR1 WNHNN and CDR2 SYGVQD come from the germline V gene (reference sequence). V dropped 6 bases and J dropped 5 bases, with 7 bases sitting between them. This CDR3 contains 12 residues. CDR3 sequence: CASSQGTGELFF. DNA of the CDR3: TGCGCCAGCAGCCAGGGTACCGGGGAGCTGTTTTTT.

The gene calls are TRBV12-5 and TRBJ1-5; 7 bases map to TRBD1. Germline V lookup: CDR1 LGHNT, CDR2 FRNRAP. Trimming removed 6 bases from V and 2 bases from J; junction bases left unmatched: 7. The length of the CDR3 is 15 residues. CDR3 loop: CASGRTGVGNQPQHF. CDR3 sequence (DNA): TGTGCTAGTGGAAGAACAGGGGTAGGCAATCAGCCCCAGCATTTT. Together with reference TRBV12-5 and TRBJ1-5, the CDR3 gives the full variable domain: DARVTQTPRHKVTEMGQEVTMRCQPILGHNTVFWYRQTMMQGLELLAYFRNRAPLDDSGMPKDRFSAEMPDATLATLKIQPSEPRDSAVYFCASGRTGVGNQPQHFGDGTRLSIL.

The chain carries TRBV18 and TRBJ2-7; weak D call: TRBD2 (6 bases). The V and J ends lost 2 bases and 2 bases respectively, with 10 bases between them. The CDR3 contains 14 residues. In germline, CDR1 is KGHSH, CDR2 LQKENI. The CDR3 spells CASSPKEGPYEQYF. The CDR3 nucleotides are TGTGCCAGCTCACCAAAGGAGGGGCCCTACGAGCAGTACTTC.

The chain uses TRBV5-1 and TRBJ2-5, with D unclear. The CDR3 is 14 amino acids. Germline CDR1 and CDR2: SGHRS and YFSETQ. V lost 4 bases, J lost 3 bases, and 13 bases lay in between. The CDR3 spells CASSILTRKETQYF. The CDR3 DNA follows: TGCGCCAGCAGCATACTGACGAGGAAAGAGACCCAGTACTTC.

The rearrangement links TRBV6-2 or TRBV6-3 to TRBJ2-1, with 13 bases aligning to TRBD2. Germline loops: CDR1 MNHEY, CDR2 SVGEGT. There are 15 residues in the CDR3. Trimming cost V 4 bases and J 9 bases; bases outside gene matches: 6. CDR3 in amino acids: CASSSSTSGGIEQFF. The CDR3 DNA reads as TGTGCCAGCAGTTCCTCGACTAGCGGGGGGATTGAGCAGTTCTTC.

This sequence joins TRBV2 and TRBJ1-5, with 7 bases lining up with TRBD1. This CDR3 is built from 14 residues. V lost 6 bases, J lost 6 bases, and 8 bases stayed unmatched. Germline V CDR1 and CDR2: SNHLY, FYNNEI. CDR3: CASRIGGVGQPQHF. The DNA of the CDR3 is TGTGCCAGCAGGATAGGGGGCGTGGGTCAGCCCCAGCATTTT.

The V call is TRBV7-9, the J call TRBJ1-2; D perhaps matches TRBD1 (5 bases). The length of the CDR3 is 13 residues. The V and J ends lost 1 base and 8 bases respectively, with 11 bases between them. The germline V gene encodes CDR1 SEHNR and CDR2 FQNEAQ (reference sequence). This CDR3 reads CASSLDSGKGYTF. The DNA of the CDR3 is TGTGCCAGCAGCTTAGATTCAGGGAAAGGCTACACCTTC.

This rearrangement joins TRBV4-3 to TRBJ1-6; D might be TRBD1 (5 bases). Trimming stripped 0 bases from V and 8 bases from J, with 14 bases between. Germline lookup yields CDR1 LGHNA and CDR2 YSLEER. The CDR3 is 16 residues long. CDR3 sequence (DNA): TGCGCCAGCAGCCAAGAAAATAGGGGCGACCATTCACCCCTCCACTTT. This gives the protein CASSQENRGDHSPLHF.

The chain is built from TRBV10-3 and TRBJ1-2; 11 bases agree with TRBD1. The V gene's germline CDR1 is ENHRY and CDR2 SYGVKD. The CDR3 contains 13 residues. J gave up 5 bases and V 4 bases, and 0 bases lay outside the gene matches. Written as DNA, the CDR3 is TGTGCCATCAGTGGGGACAGGGGGTATGGCTACACCTTC. Translation: CAISGDRGYGYTF.

The chain carries TRBV7-2 and TRBJ2-6; weak D call: TRBD1 (6 bases). Trimming removed 5 bases from V and 1 base from J, with 9 bases in between. The CDR3 runs to 15 residues. The germline V gene encodes CDR1 SGHTA and CDR2 FQGNSA. This CDR3 is CASSPQGSGANVLTF. Written as DNA, the CDR3 is TGTGCCAGCAGCCCACAGGGTTCTGGGGCCAACGTCCTGACTTTC.

This clone was detected a few times. The V gene is TRBV3-1 (or the pseudogene TRBV3-2), the J gene TRBJ1-1; the D is unclear. There are 14 residues in the CDR3. V lost 6 bases, J lost 6 bases, and 17 bases lay in between. The germline CDR1 and CDR2 sequences are LGHDT and YNNKEL (reference sequence). The CDR3 reads CASRQITGSPEAFF. The CDR3 bases are TGTGCCAGCAGACAAATCACTGGGAGCCCTGAAGCTTTCTTT.

The rearrangement uses TRBV10-3 and TRBJ2-1, with TRBD2 matching over 8 bases. The length of the CDR3 is 15 residues. Germline loops: CDR1 ENHRY, CDR2 SYGVKD. The ends lost 2 bases at V and 4 bases at J; junction bases unmatched: 4. In DNA, the CDR3 is TGTGCCATCAGTGAGAAGCGGGGGACTTACAATGAGCAGTTCTTC. Translating gives CAISEKRGTYNEQFF.

The chain is built from TRBV29-1 and TRBJ1-5; D is ambiguous. The length of the CDR3 is 12 residues. Germline CDR1 SQVTM, CDR2 ANQGSEA. V was clipped by 7 bases and J by 4 bases, with 11 bases between them. CDR3 sequence: CSARTGNQPQHF. The CDR3 nucleotides read TGCAGCGCTCGGACTGGGAATCAGCCCCAGCATTTT.

This chain links TRBV20-1 with TRBJ1-1; D is perhaps TRBD1 (6 bases). CDR1 is DFQATT, CDR2 SNEGSKA, per germline (reference sequence). V was pared by 3 bases and J by 3 bases, with 14 bases between. This CDR3 contains 14 residues. Here the CDR3 reads CSASSGGWDTEAFF. CDR3 nucleotides: TGCAGTGCTAGTTCGGGGGGCTGGGACACTGAAGCTTTCTTT.

The genes are TRBV6-4 and TRBJ2-3, with a tentative D call TRBD1 (5 bases). CDR3 size: 12 residues. V was cut by 2 bases and J by 5 bases, with 5 bases left in between. Germline V lookup: CDR1 MRHNA, CDR2 SNTAGT. As DNA, the CDR3 is TGTGCCAGCAGTGACAGGGGAGATACGCAGTATTTT. It is translated as CASSDRGDTQYF.

The V call is TRBV5-6, the J call TRBJ2-2; D gene uncertain. This CDR3 is built from 15 residues. The germline V gene has CDR1 SGHDT and CDR2 YYEEEE. V was pared by 4 bases and J by 6 bases, with 16 bases between. CDR3 in amino acids: CASSLLLTLPGELFF. CDR3 DNA: TGTGCCAGCAGCCTACTACTGACTTTACCCGGGGAGCTGTTTTTT.